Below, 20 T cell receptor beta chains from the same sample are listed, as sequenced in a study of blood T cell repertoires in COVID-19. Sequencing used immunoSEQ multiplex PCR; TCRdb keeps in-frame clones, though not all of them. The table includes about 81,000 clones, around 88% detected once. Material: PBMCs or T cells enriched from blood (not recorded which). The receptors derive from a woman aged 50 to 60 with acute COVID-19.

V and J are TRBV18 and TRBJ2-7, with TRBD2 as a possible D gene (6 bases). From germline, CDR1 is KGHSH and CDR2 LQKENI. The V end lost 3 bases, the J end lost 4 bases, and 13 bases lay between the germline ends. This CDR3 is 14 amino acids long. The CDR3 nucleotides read TGTGCCAGCTCACCGACCCGGGACTCATACGAGCAGTACTTC. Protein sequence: CASSPTRDSYEQYF.

The CDR3 protein is CASSQVVPGEQYF. For the CDR3, the DNA is TGCGCCAGCAGCCAAGTTGTCCCCGGCGAGCAGTACTTC. The V call is TRBV4-3, the J call TRBJ2-7; D remains ambiguous. Germline V gives CDR1 LGHNA, CDR2 YSLEER. This CDR3 has 13 amino acids. V was pared by 1 base and J by 6 bases, with 10 bases between.

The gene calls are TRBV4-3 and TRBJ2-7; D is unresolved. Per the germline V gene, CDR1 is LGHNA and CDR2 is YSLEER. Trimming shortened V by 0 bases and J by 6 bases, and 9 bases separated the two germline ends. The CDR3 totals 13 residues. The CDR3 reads CASSQDPVLEQYF. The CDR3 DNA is TGCGCCAGCAGCCAAGATCCGGTGCTCGAGCAGTACTTC.

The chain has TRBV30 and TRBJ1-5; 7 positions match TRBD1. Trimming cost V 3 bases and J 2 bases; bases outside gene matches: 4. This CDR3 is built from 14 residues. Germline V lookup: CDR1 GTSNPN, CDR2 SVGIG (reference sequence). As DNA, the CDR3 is TGTGCCTGGAGACAGGGGTCTGGCAATCAGCCCCAGCATTTT. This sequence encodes CAWRQGSGNQPQHF.

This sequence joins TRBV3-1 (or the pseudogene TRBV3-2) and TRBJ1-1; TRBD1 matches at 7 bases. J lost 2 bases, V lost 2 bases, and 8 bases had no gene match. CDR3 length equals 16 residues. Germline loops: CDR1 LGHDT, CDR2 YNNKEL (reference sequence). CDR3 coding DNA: TGTGCCAGCAGCCAACGTAGGACAGGTGTAAACACTGAAGCTTTCTTT. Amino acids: CASSQRRTGVNTEAFF.

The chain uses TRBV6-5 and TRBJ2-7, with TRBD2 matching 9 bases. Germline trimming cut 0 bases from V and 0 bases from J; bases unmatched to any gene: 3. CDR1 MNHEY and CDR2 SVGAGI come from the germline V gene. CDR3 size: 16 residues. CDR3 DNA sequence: TGTGCCAGCAGTTACTCGGCTAGCGGGGACTCCTACGAGCAGTACTTC. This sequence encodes CASSYSASGDSYEQYF.

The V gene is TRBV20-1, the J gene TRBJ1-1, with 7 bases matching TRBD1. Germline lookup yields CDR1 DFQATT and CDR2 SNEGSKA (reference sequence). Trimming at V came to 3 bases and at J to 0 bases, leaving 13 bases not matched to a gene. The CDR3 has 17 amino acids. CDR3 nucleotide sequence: TGCAGTGCTAGTGGCGGGACAGTTAGGGTCGTGAACACTGAAGCTTTCTTT. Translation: CSASGGTVRVVNTEAFF.

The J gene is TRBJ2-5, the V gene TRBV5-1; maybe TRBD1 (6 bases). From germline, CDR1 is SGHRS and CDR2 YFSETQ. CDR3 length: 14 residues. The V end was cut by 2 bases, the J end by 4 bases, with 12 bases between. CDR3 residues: CASSFRVGGETQYF. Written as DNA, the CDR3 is TGCGCCAGCAGCTTCAGGGTAGGGGGAGAGACCCAGTACTTC.

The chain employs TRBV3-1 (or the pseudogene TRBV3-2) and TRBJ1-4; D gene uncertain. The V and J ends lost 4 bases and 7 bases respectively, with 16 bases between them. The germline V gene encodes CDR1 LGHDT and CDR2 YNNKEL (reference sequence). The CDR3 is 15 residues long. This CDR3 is CASSRSTVPGEKLFF. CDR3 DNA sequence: TGTGCCAGCAGCCGATCGACCGTCCCGGGTGAAAAACTGTTTTTT.

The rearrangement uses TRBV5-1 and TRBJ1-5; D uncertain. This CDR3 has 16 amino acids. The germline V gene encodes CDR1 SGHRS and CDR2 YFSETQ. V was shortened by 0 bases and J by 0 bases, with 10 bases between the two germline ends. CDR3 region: CASSLGPGFSNQPQHF. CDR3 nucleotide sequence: TGCGCCAGCAGCTTGGGCCCCGGGTTTAGCAATCAGCCCCAGCATTTT.

CDR3 amino acids: CASSQDRGRGGNYGYTF. CDR3 bases: TGCGCCAGCAGCCAAGACAGGGGGCGCGGAGGAAACTATGGCTACACCTTC. V is TRBV4-3 and J is TRBJ1-2; 8 nucleotides align to TRBD1. CDR3 length: 17 amino acids. CDR1 LGHNA and CDR2 YSLEER come from the germline V gene. V lost 0 bases and J lost 2; bases outside the gene matches: 8.

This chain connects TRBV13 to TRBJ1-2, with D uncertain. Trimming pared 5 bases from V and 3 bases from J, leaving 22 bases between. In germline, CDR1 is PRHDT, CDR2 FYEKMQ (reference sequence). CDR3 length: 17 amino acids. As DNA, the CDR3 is TGTGCCAGCAGCCCGTTTTTCGGAGATCAATTAGACTATGGCTACACCTTC. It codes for CASSPFFGDQLDYGYTF.

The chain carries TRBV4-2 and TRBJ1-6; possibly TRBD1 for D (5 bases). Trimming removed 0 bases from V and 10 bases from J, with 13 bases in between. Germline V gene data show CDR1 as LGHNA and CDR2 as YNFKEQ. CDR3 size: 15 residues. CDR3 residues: CASSQDSGARSPLHF. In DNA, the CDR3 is TGTGCCAGCAGCCAAGATAGTGGGGCACGGTCACCCCTCCACTTT.

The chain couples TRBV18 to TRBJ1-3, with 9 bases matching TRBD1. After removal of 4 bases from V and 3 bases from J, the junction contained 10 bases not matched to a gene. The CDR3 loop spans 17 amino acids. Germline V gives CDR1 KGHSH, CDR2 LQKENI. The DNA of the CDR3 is TGTGCCAGCTCACGGGGAGTACAGGGGGCCGATGGAAACACCATATATTTT. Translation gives CASSRGVQGADGNTIYF.

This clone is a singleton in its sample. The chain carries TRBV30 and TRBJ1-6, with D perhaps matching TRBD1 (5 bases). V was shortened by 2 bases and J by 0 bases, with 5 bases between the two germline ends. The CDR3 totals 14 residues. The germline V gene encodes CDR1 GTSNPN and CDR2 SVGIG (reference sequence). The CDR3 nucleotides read TGTGCCTGGAGTCAGGGCTCCTATAATTCACCCCTCCACTTT. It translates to CAWSQGSYNSPLHF.

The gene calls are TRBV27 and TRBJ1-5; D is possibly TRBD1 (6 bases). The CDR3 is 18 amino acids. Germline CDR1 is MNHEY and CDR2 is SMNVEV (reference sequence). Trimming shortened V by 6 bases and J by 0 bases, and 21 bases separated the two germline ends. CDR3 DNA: TGTGCCAGCAGCTCCCGTAGGGGAGGGGGGTATAGCAATCAGCCCCAGCATTTT. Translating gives CASSSRRGGGYSNQPQHF.

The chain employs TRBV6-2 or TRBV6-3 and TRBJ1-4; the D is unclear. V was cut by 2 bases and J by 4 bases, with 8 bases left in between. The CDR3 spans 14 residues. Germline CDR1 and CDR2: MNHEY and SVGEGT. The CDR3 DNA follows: TGTGCCAGCAGTTACACCGGGGATAATGAAAAACTGTTTTTT. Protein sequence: CASSYTGDNEKLFF.

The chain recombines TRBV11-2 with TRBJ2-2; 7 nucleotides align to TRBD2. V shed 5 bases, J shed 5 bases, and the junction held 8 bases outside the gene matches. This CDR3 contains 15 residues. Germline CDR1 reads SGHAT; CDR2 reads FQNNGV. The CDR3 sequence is CASSLSGLFTGELFF. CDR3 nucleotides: TGTGCCAGCAGCCTATCGGGACTATTTACCGGGGAGCTGTTTTTT. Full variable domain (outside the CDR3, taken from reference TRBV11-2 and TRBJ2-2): EAGVAQSPRYKIIEKRQSVAFWCNPISGHATLYWYQQILGQGPKLLIQFQNNGVVDDSQLPKDRFSAERLKGVDSTLKIQPAKLEDSAVYLCASSLSGLFTGELFFGEGSRLTVL.

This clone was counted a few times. The CDR3 region has the DNA TGTGCCAGCAGCCGAACCGACTGCTACAATGAGCAGTTCTTC. It yields the protein CASSRTDCYNEQFF. The V call is TRBV3-1 (or the pseudogene TRBV3-2), the J call TRBJ2-1; D unresolved. V lost 4 bases to trimming and J lost 3 bases, with 10 bases between them. Germline lookup yields CDR1 LGHDT and CDR2 YNNKEL (reference sequence). This CDR3 is 14 amino acids long.

CDR3 region: CAISELANTDTQYF. As DNA, the CDR3 is TGTGCCATCAGTGAACTAGCGAACACAGATACGCAGTATTTT. The rearrangement joins TRBV10-3 to TRBJ2-3; 7 nucleotides agree with TRBD2. Germline CDR1 ENHRY, CDR2 SYGVKD. With V trimmed by 3 bases and J by 2 bases, 2 bases remained unmatched. This CDR3 is 14 amino acids long.